Included here is one T cell receptor (beta chain) sequence, with context. Of the isolated RNA, all was reverse transcribed, and so the sequenced material was expressed TCRB transcripts. Assay: immunoSEQ multiplex PCR; the TCRdb copy retains only in-frame clones and omits some. Of nearly 250,000 clones in the sample, less than 15% are singletons; the top ten hold approximately 0.024%. V lost 3 bases and J lost 4, with 15 bases in between. The CDR3 consists of 15 residues. Germline V gene data show CDR1 as KGHSH and CDR2 as LQKENI. This sample was taken from a study of beta chain features in type 1 diabetes.

Sequencing input: naive CD4+ T cells from blood. This clonotype was obtained from a woman in her 40s in good health. The chain is built from TRBV18 and TRBJ1-1; D not resolved. The chain's CDR3 is CASSPGLSGGTEAFF. In DNA, the CDR3 is TGTGCCAGCTCACCGGGTCTATCGGGTGGCACTGAAGCTTTCTTT. The full variable domain, rest sourced from reference TRBV18 and TRBJ1-1, is NAGVMQNPRHLVRRRGQEARLRCSPMKGHSHVYWYRQLPEEGLKFMVYLQKENIIDESGMPKERFSAEFPKEGPSILRIQQVVRGDSAAYFCASSPGLSGGTEAFFGQGTRLTVV.